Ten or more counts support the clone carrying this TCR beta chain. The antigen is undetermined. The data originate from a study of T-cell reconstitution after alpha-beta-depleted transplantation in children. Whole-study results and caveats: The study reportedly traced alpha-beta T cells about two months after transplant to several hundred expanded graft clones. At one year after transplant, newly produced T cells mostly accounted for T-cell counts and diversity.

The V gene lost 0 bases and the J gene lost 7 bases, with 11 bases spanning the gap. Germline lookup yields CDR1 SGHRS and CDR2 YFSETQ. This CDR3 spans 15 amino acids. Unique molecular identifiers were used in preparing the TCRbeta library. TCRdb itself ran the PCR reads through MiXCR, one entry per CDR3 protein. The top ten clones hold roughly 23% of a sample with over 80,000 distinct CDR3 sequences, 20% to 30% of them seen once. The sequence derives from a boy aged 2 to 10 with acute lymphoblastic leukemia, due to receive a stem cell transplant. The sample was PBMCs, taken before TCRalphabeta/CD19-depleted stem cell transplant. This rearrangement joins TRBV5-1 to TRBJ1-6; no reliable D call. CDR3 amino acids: CASSLGGRMNSPLHF. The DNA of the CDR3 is TGCGCCAGCAGCTTGGGAGGTCGGATGAATTCACCCCTCCACTTT.